The 2 T cell receptor beta chains listed next were all sequenced from one sample in a study of CXCR3-negative and CXCR3-positive naive CD8 T cells. Notes on the study in general: The TRB CDR3s that CXCR3-positive naive cells carried were more hydrophobic than those of CXCR3-negative naive cells.

No cognate antigen is known for these TCRs. The libraries of TRB cDNA were constructed through 5' RACE using UMI labels. TCRdb re-called the 5' RACE reads; one entry per CDR3 protein, DNA not given. Its table lists roughly 99,000 distinct CDR3 sequences. The sequencing input was naive CXCR3+ CD8+ T cells from blood. Indicated subset: CD45RO-CCR7+CD27+CD95- naive CD8+ T cells expressing CXCR3 (TNR3+). The origin of the receptors is a human donor in good health. Some clones in this sample may be carry-over from other donors' samples.

This rearrangement joins TRBV28 to TRBJ2-7; TCRdb designates TRBD1, a call that cannot be tested without DNA. The germline gives CDR1 MDHEN, CDR2 SYDVKM. This CDR3 is 16 amino acids long. The CDR3: CASSLTQGTDFYEQYF.

The rearrangement joins TRBV11-2 to TRBJ2-2. The CDR3 consists of 16 residues. In germline, CDR1 is SGHAT, CDR2 FQNNGV. The CDR3 loop reads CASSDDVGEYTGELFF. The full variable domain, completed using reference TRBV11-2 and TRBJ2-2, is EAGVAQSPRYKIIEKRQSVAFWCNPISGHATLYWYQQILGQGPKLLIQFQNNGVVDDSQLPKDRFSAERLKGVDSTLKIQPAKLEDSAVYLCASSDDVGEYTGELFFGEGSRLTVL.